This T cell receptor (beta chain) was retrieved from a study of vaccination and CD4 T cells after COVID-19. On the study more broadly: For post-vaccine samples, collection took place a median about 65 days after dose two, ranging from 14 to 241.

Study-wide results and limits: In convalescent patients, a median roughly 84% of post-vaccine SARS-CoV-2-reactive clones appeared only after vaccination.

About this clonotype: Its specificity is unknown.

CD4+ T cells that had been cultured provided DNA sequenced with the Oncomine TCR Beta short-read assay. Each CDR3 protein gets one entry after TCRdb re-called the PCR reads with MiXCR. The sample includes 13,000 or so distinct CDR3 sequences, roughly 45% seen only once; the top ten take 13%. Treatment meaning: roughly 10-day PBMC culture with coronavirus spike peptide pools or control peptides (ViraFEST assay). This clonotype was sampled from a human donor who had recovered from COVID-19. Sequencing was performed on CD4+ T cells from blood, cultured in vitro.

The CDR3 DNA sequence: TGTGCCAGCAGCTTAACAGTGAACACTGAAGCTTTCTTT. Protein: CASSLTVNTEAFF. V is TRBV7-3 and J is TRBJ1-1; D gene unclear. Looked up from germline, CDR1 is SGHTA and CDR2 is FQGTGA. V lost 0 bases and J lost 0, with 2 bases in between. This CDR3 is 13 amino acids long.